Listed below are T cell receptor beta chains from one sample, sequenced in a study of persistence of HIV-infected CD4 T cells. Antigens of these TCRs are unknown. Generated by immunoSEQ multiplex PCR, the TCRdb table keeps only in-frame clones and is missing some. This repertoire shows roughly 34,000 clones, about 81% found once; its top ten account for around 6%. The material was CD4+ T cells sorted from PBMCs after approximately 19-hour stimulation, obtained from a patient who received antiretroviral therapy. The receptors stem from an adult woman with HIV who was CMV-seropositive. Both conserved end residues are part of each CDR3. The D gene is left open where the match is weak. Rows give clone size only sometimes, using once, few, many, or a class for an expanded clone.

>TRBV10-1|few|TRBJ2-3|TRBD1
TGCGCCAGCAGTGAGTCCGGTGACAGGGGGCCGTATTTT
CASSESGDRGPYF
>TRBV18|-|TRBJ2-2|-
TGTGCCAGCCCCCTGGGGGCCAGCTCGAACACCGGGGAGCTGTTTTTT
CASPLGASSNTGELFF
>TRBV18|-|TRBJ1-3|-
TGTGCCAGCTCACCAGCGGGGGCTACCTCTGGAAACACCATATATTTT
CASSPAGATSGNTIYF
>TRBV20-1|-|TRBJ1-2|-
TGCAGTGATCACAGTAACTATGGCTACACCTTC
CSDHSNYGYTF
>TRBV7-9|-|TRBJ2-7|-
TGTGCCAGCAGCGGCGGGACTGAGGGTAATTACGAGCAGTACTTC
CASSGGTEGNYEQYF
>TRBV5-6|-|TRBJ2-2|-
TGTGCCAGCAGCCCCCTGAACCAGAGGACCGGGGAGCTGTTTTTT
CASSPLNQRTGELFF
>TRBV19|few|TRBJ2-7|-
TGTGCCAGTAGTCCACAGGGAAGGAGCGAGCAGTACTTC
CASSPQGRSEQYF
>TRBV18|-|TRBJ2-1|-
TGTGCCAGCTCACCAACGACCTACAATGAGCAGTTCTTC
CASSPTTYNEQFF
>TRBV6-5|once|TRBJ1-3|-
TGTGCCAGCAGTTACAGACGGGCTGGAAACACCATATATTTT
CASSYRRAGNTIYF
>TRBV9|-|TRBJ2-1|TRBD1
TGTGCCAGCAGCGTACCGGGACAGGGTTTAGACAATGAGCAGTTCTTC
CASSVPGQGLDNEQFF
>TRBV12-2|-|TRBJ1-1|-
TGTGCAAGTCGCCCCCCGGGCTCGAACACTGAAGCTTTCTTT
CASRPPGSNTEAFF
>TRBV7-2|-|TRBJ1-2|-
TGTGCCAGCAGCCTTACAGGCGTGTCTTATGGCTACACCTTC
CASSLTGVSYGYTF
>TRBV5-4|-|TRBJ2-2|-
TGTGCCAGCAGCTTTTGGTCGAACACCGGGGAGCTGTTTTTT
CASSFWSNTGELFF
>TRBV15|-|TRBJ2-7|-
TGTGCCACCAGCAGAGAGGGGGGCTCCTACGAGCAGTACTTC
CATSREGGSYEQYF
>TRBV5-1|-|TRBJ1-1|-
TGCGCCAGCAGCCGAACAGGGTCGAACACTGAAGCTTTCTTT
CASSRTGSNTEAFF
>TRBV7-9|-|TRBJ1-6|-
TGTGCCAGCAGCTTAGGGACCGCCGGTAATTCACCCCTCCACTTT
CASSLGTAGNSPLHF
>TRBV30|-|TRBJ1-1|-
TGTGCCTGGACGGTCACCCGAAACACTGAAGCTTTCTTT
CAWTVTRNTEAFF
>TRBV18|-|TRBJ2-3|-
TGTGCCAGCTCTCCTCGAACTACCACAGATACGCAGTATTTT
CASSPRTTTDTQYF
>TRBV20-1|-|TRBJ1-4|-
TGCAGTGCCACTAGTGGGGAAAAACTGTTTTTT
CSATSGEKLFF
>TRBV7-3|-|TRBJ2-3|TRBD1
TGTGCCAGCAGCTTACAGGGGGGCACAGATACGCAGTATTTT
CASSLQGGTDTQYF
>TRBV21-1|medium-sized|TRBJ2-1|-
TGTGCCGTCGCAGAGCGGGATGAGCAGTTCTTC
CAVAERDEQFF
>TRBV20-1|-|TRBJ2-7|-
TGCAGTGCTTATCTCTACGAGCAGTACTTC
CSAYLYEQYF
>TRBV5-1|once|TRBJ2-5|TRBD2
TGCGCCAGCAGCCCAGGCCGGACTAGCGGGACAGAGACCCAGTACTTC
CASSPGRTSGTETQYF
>TRBV24-1|once|TRBJ1-5|-
TGTGCCACCAGTGAACAGAGGGGCCAGCAGCCCCAGCATTTT
CATSEQRGQQPQHF
>TRBV3-1/TRBV3-2|-|TRBJ2-6|-
TGTGCCAGCAGCCTTAGTGGGGCCAACGTCCTGACTTTC
CASSLSGANVLTF
>TRBV15|-|TRBJ2-7|-
TGTGCCACCAGCACGGGACCTCAGGCCGAGCAGTACTTC
CATSTGPQAEQYF
>TRBV6-5|once|TRBJ1-1|-
TGTGCCAGCAGTTACGTGGAGAGTCCGAACACTGAAGCTTTCTTT
CASSYVESPNTEAFF
>TRBV3-1/TRBV3-2|-|TRBJ1-2|-
TGTGCCAGCACCCGCGGTCGGGAGGGTGGCTACACCTTC
CASTRGREGGYTF
>TRBV11-3|-|TRBJ2-1|-
TGTGCCAGCAGCTTTGGCGGGGACTCCTACAATGAGCAGTTCTTC
CASSFGGDSYNEQFF
>TRBV5-6|-|TRBJ2-3|-
TGTGCCAGCGGGGGGAGGAATACGCAGTATTTT
CASGGRNTQYF
>TRBV5-5|-|TRBJ2-3|-
TGTGCCAGCAGCTCCTCCGCGGTATTCACAGATACGCAGTATTTT
CASSSSAVFTDTQYF
>TRBV3-1/TRBV3-2|-|TRBJ1-1|TRBD1
TGTGCCAGCAGGTACGGGACAGGGGATGAAGCTTTCTTT
CASRYGTGDEAFF
>TRBV19|-|TRBJ1-5|-
TGTGCCAGTAAGACCGATAATCAGCATTTT
CASKTDNQHF
>TRBV7-9|-|TRBJ1-1|-
TGTGCCAGCAGCTTAGCCCCGGGGTTGAACACTGAAGCTTTCTTT
CASSLAPGLNTEAFF
>TRBV10-1|few|TRBJ1-1|-
TGCGCCAGCAGTGAAAACAAGGGCATGAACACTGAAGCTTTCTTT
CASSENKGMNTEAFF
>TRBV6-4|few|TRBJ1-1|TRBD1
TGTGCCAGCAGTGACTCCAACAGGGGCACTGAAGCTTTCTTT
CASSDSNRGTEAFF
>TRBV9|-|TRBJ1-1|-
TGTGCCAGCAGCGTAGCCGAGGGAAGAGCTTTCTTT
CASSVAEGRAFF
>TRBV6-6|-|TRBJ1-5|-
TGTGCCAGCAGTTACGTTCGGGGAAGTAGCAATCAGCCCCAGCATTTT
CASSYVRGSSNQPQHF
>TRBV28|-|TRBJ1-6|-
TGTGCCAGCAGTTTGTCGCATGTTTCACCCCTCCACTTT
CASSLSHVSPLHF
>TRBV28|once|TRBJ2-7|TRBD2
TGTGCCAGCAGCCCCTATACCCCCGGGAGGGACGAGCAGTACTTC
CASSPYTPGRDEQYF
>TRBV29-1|-|TRBJ2-1|TRBD2
TGCAGCGCCGCCGGGGGGGTGAATGAGCAGTTCTTC
CSAAGGVNEQFF
>TRBV25-1|-|TRBJ1-1|TRBD1
TGTGCCAGCAGTACCCGGGACAGGGGTGCTGCTTTCTTT
CASSTRDRGAAFF
>TRBV6-6|few|TRBJ1-4|-
TGTGCCAGCAGTTACTCGAAAGATGCAACTAATGAAAAACTGTTTTTT
CASSYSKDATNEKLFF
>TRBV7-9|-|TRBJ2-3|-
TGTGCCAGCAGCTTAGAAACAGGCGGCACGCAGTATTTT
CASSLETGGTQYF
>TRBV19|-|TRBJ2-1|-
TGTGCCAGTAGTCAGGGGAAATGGGAGTTCTTC
CASSQGKWEFF
>TRBV6-5|-|TRBJ1-1|-
TGTGCCAGCAGCTATGGGGGGTTGGACACTGAAGCTTTCTTT
CASSYGGLDTEAFF
>TRBV18|-|TRBJ1-5|-
TGTGCCAGTCCCGGGGGGGGTGATGGGAGAAATCAGCCCCAGCATTTT
CASPGGGDGRNQPQHF
>TRBV25-1|-|TRBJ2-2|-
TGTGCCAGCAGTCCCCAGACCCCCTCAGGGCTGTTCTACGTGGAGCTGTTTTTT
CASSPQTPSGLFYVELFF
>TRBV19|-|TRBJ2-1|TRBD2
TGTGCCAGTAGACTAGCGGAGAGCTCCTACAATGAGCAGTTCTTC
CASRLAESSYNEQFF
>TRBV6-5|-|TRBJ1-2|-
TGTGCCAGCAGACCCCCAACTAACTATGGCTACACCTTC
CASRPPTNYGYTF
>TRBV20-1|once|TRBJ1-2|-
TGCAGTGCTAGTACCGCGGGCCTCGGCGGGATGAACTATGGCTACACCTTC
CSASTAGLGGMNYGYTF
>TRBV30|-|TRBJ1-5|TRBD1
TGTGCCTGGGACGGGACAGGAATTAATCAGCCCCAGCATTTT
CAWDGTGINQPQHF
>TRBV7-8|-|TRBJ2-7|-
TGTGCCAGCAGCTCGGTCCCGACCTACGAGCAGTACTTC
CASSSVPTYEQYF